These 16 T cell receptor beta chains came from one sample sequenced in a study of beta chain features in type 1 diabetes. Their antigens are not known. The whole isolated RNA underwent reverse transcription, so sequencing captured expressed TCRB transcripts. Sequencing used immunoSEQ multiplex PCR; TCRdb keeps in-frame clones, though not all of them. The sample contains about 370,000 clones, around a tenth of which appear only once. Overall study results and limits: In all four CD4+ subsets, TCRB CDR3 length was significantly, moderately reduced in type 1 diabetes.

Material: central memory CD4+ T cells from blood. The receptors were gathered from a man aged 25 to 45 with type 1 diabetes.

The chain links TRBV27 to TRBJ1-5; D is unresolved. The germline gives CDR1 MNHEY, CDR2 SMNVEV (reference sequence). The CDR3 contains 15 residues. V lost 3 bases and J 2 bases, leaving 11 bases between the germline ends. The CDR3 sequence is CASSFKKAGNQPQHF. CDR3 coding DNA: TGTGCCAGCAGTTTCAAGAAAGCGGGCAATCAGCCCCAGCATTTT.

The chain has TRBV6-5 and TRBJ2-1, with D unclear. The CDR3 length is 15 residues. Looked up from germline, CDR1 is MNHEY and CDR2 is SVGAGI. V was pared by 1 base and J by 5 bases, with 12 bases between. CDR3 protein: CASSYYQVPNNEQFF. In nucleotides, the CDR3 is TGTGCCAGCAGTTACTACCAGGTTCCAAACAATGAGCAGTTCTTC.

This clone was counted only a few times. The rearrangement uses TRBV2 and TRBJ2-3; TRBD2 matches 10 bases. The CDR3 runs 19 residues. The V gene's germline CDR1 is SNHLY and CDR2 FYNNEI. Trimming removed 4 bases from V and 4 bases from J; junction bases left unmatched: 17. Written as DNA, the CDR3 is TGTGCCAGCAGTGGGAGCCGCGGCGGGGCTAGCGGGAGTGCAGATACGCAGTATTTT. Amino acids: CASSGSRGGASGSADTQYF.

This clone has only a few counts. V gene TRBV28 combines with J gene TRBJ2-7; D uncertain. Germline values: CDR1 MDHEN, CDR2 SYDVKM. The CDR3 sequence is 15 residues long. The ends were cut back, 2 bases at V and 3 bases at J, with 14 bases in the middle. The CDR3: CASSLIGTRFYEQYF. In nucleotides, the CDR3 is TGTGCCAGCAGTTTAATAGGTACCAGATTCTACGAGCAGTACTTC.

This chain joins TRBV4-2 and TRBJ2-3, with 13 bases aligning to TRBD2. After removal of 0 bases from V and 3 bases from J, the junction contained 0 bases not matched to a gene. The germline gives CDR1 LGHNA, CDR2 YNFKEQ. This CDR3 contains 16 residues. The CDR3 DNA is TGTGCCAGCAGCCAAGAACTAGCGGGGGGGACAGATACGCAGTATTTT. Amino acids: CASSQELAGGTDTQYF.

V is TRBV2 and J is TRBJ2-2; D is uncertain. The germline V gene encodes CDR1 SNHLY and CDR2 FYNNEI. V was shortened by 6 bases and J by 3 bases, with 11 bases between the two germline ends. The CDR3 runs 14 residues. The CDR3 DNA sequence: TGTGCCAGCAGATTAGAAGGATACACCGGGGAGCTGTTTTTT. Protein sequence: CASRLEGYTGELFF.

The chain couples TRBV6-6 to TRBJ2-7; D possibly corresponds to TRBD1 (5 bases). Germline V gives CDR1 MNHNY, CDR2 SVGAGI (reference sequence). CDR3 length: 13 amino acids. The V gene lost 6 bases and the J gene lost 3 bases, with 12 bases spanning the gap. DNA of the CDR3: TGTGCCAGCAGCCTAGGGGTCTACTACGAGCAGTACTTC. Amino acid sequence: CASSLGVYYEQYF.

This clone was seen more than once but under ten times. This sequence joins TRBV29-1 and TRBJ1-2, with a tentative D call TRBD1 (6 bases). Germline V gene data show CDR1 as SQVTM and CDR2 as ANQGSEA. The CDR3 consists of 14 residues. Trimming shortened V by 3 bases and J by 5 bases, and 16 bases separated the two germline ends. The CDR3 sequence is CSVETTGRGYGYTF. The DNA of the CDR3 is TGCAGCGTTGAGACGACAGGCCGGGGGTATGGCTACACCTTC.

The chain recombines TRBV10-3 with TRBJ2-7, with D possibly called TRBD1 or TRBD2 (5 bases each). The CDR3 is 14 residues long. V was trimmed by 0 bases and J by 2 bases, leaving 8 bases between them. The germline CDR1 and CDR2 sequences are ENHRY and SYGVKD. Written as DNA, the CDR3 is TGTGCCATCAGTGAGTCTCAGGGACCCTACGAGCAGTACTTC. Translation: CAISESQGPYEQYF.

This clone showed up many times. J is TRBJ2-1 and V is TRBV28; D may correspond to TRBD1 or TRBD2 (5 bases each). This CDR3 spans 16 amino acids. V lost 6 bases to trimming and J lost 0 bases, with 15 bases between them. CDR1 and CDR2 from the germline V gene are MDHEN and SYDVKM. In DNA form, the CDR3 reads TGTGCCAGCAGCCTCTCCGGGACGGTCTCCTACAATGAGCAGTTCTTC. It is translated as CASSLSGTVSYNEQFF.

Comment on this clone: Other DNA variants within this sample encode the same CDR3. This sequence joins TRBV7-2 and TRBJ2-3; D gene unclear. Between the trimmed V and J ends, which lost 5 bases and 5 bases, there was a span of 8 bases. This CDR3 is built from 12 residues. Per germline, CDR1 SGHTA and CDR2 FQGNSA. CDR3 sequence reads: CASSHRGDTQYF. CDR3 in DNA: TGTGCCAGCAGCCACCGAGGAGATACGCAGTATTTT.

This clone appeared a few times. The chain is built from TRBV18 and TRBJ1-2, with D possibly matching TRBD1 (6 bases). Germline V CDR1 and CDR2: KGHSH, LQKENI. V gave up 3 bases and J gave up 3 bases, with 11 bases separating them. CDR3 length equals 14 residues. The CDR3 DNA sequence: TGTGCCAGCTCACCCGGACAGAAAGACTATGGCTACACCTTC. Translation: CASSPGQKDYGYTF. The full variable domain, in which reference TRBV18 and TRBJ1-2 provide the parts outside the CDR3, is NAGVMQNPRHLVRRRGQEARLRCSPMKGHSHVYWYRQLPEEGLKFMVYLQKENIIDESGMPKERFSAEFPKEGPSILRIQQVVRGDSAAYFCASSPGQKDYGYTFGSGTRLTVV.

The chain recombines TRBV5-4 with TRBJ2-7; a weak D match, TRBD2 (6 bases). Germline values: CDR1 SGHNT, CDR2 YYREEE (reference sequence). This CDR3 has 14 residues. Trimming pared 0 bases from V and 4 bases from J, leaving 11 bases between. In DNA form, the CDR3 reads TGTGCCAGCAGCTTGGCAGGCGGGGAATACGAGCAGTACTTC. Translation: CASSLAGGEYEQYF.

The chain joins TRBV7-2 to TRBJ2-2, with no clear D. Trimming removed 3 bases at V and 10 bases at J, with 6 bases between. Germline CDR1 and CDR2: SGHTA and FQGNSA. This CDR3 has 11 amino acids. The CDR3 spells CASSFVEELFF. DNA for the CDR3: TGTGCCAGCAGCTTCGTTGAGGAGCTGTTTTTT.

In its sample, this clone was seen a few times. This may stem from a read error, because a much larger clone lies one nucleotide away. The rearrangement links TRBV7-9 to TRBJ2-1; D ambiguous. Trimming took off 5 bases at V and 6 bases at J, with 5 bases between the two ends. Germline assignment: CDR1 SEHNR and CDR2 FQNEAQ (reference sequence). The CDR3 is 11 residues long. The CDR3 sequence is CASSRLNEQFF. DNA for the CDR3: TGTGCCAGCAGCCGCCTCAATGAGCAGTTCTTC.

This clone turned up a few times. J is TRBJ2-5 and V is TRBV7-2; D is perhaps TRBD1 (5 bases). The length of the CDR3 is 15 residues. Germline V lookup: CDR1 SGHTA, CDR2 FQGNSA. V was shortened by 5 bases and J by 2 bases, with 15 bases between the two germline ends. CDR3 amino acids: CASSQGGPRQETQYF. Written as DNA, the CDR3 is TGTGCCAGCAGCCAGGGTGGGCCAAGACAAGAGACCCAGTACTTC.